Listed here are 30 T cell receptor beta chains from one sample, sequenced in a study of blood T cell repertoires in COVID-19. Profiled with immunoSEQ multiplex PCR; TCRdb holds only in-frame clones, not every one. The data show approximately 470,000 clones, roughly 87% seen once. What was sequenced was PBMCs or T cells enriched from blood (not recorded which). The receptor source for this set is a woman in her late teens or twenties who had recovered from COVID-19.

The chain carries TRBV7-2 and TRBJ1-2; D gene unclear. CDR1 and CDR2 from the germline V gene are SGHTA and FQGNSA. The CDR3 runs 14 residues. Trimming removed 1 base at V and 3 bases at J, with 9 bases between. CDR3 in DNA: TGTGCCAGCAGCTTAGTTTCGGTTGACTATGGCTACACCTTC. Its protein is CASSLVSVDYGYTF.

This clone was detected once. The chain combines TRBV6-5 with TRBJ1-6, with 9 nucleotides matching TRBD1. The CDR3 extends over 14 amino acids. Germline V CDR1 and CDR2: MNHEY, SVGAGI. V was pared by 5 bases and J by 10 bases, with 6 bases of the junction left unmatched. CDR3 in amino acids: CASSHGTGWSPLHF. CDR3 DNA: TGTGCCAGCAGTCACGGGACAGGGTGGTCACCCCTCCACTTT.

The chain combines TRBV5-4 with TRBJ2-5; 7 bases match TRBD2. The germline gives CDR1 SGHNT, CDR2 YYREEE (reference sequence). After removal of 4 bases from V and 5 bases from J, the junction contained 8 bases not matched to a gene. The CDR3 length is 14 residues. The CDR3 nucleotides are TGTGCCAGCAGCCTTTCTAGCGGATGGGAGACCCAGTACTTC. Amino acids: CASSLSSGWETQYF.

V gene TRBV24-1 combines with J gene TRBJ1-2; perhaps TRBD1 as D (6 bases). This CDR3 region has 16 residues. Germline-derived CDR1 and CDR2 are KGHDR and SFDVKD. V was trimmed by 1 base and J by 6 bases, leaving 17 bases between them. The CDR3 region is CATSDFGGVQYNGYTF. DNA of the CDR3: TGTGCCACCAGTGATTTTGGGGGCGTTCAGTACAATGGCTACACCTTC.

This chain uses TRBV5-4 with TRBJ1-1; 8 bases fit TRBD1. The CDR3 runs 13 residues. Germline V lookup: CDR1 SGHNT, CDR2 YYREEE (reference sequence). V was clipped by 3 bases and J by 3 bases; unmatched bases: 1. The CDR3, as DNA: TGTGCCAGCAGCTCGGGACAGGACACTGAAGCTTTCTTT. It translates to CASSSGQDTEAFF.

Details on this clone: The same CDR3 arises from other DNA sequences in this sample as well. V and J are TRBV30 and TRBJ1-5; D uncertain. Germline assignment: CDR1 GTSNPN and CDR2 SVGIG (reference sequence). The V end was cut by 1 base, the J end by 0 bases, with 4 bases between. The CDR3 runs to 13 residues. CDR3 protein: CAWSASSNQPQHF. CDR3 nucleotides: TGTGCCTGGAGTGCGAGTAGCAATCAGCCCCAGCATTTT.

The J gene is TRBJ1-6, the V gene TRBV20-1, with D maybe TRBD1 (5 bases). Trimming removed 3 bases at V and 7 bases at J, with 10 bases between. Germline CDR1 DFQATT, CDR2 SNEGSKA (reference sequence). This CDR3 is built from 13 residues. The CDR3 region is CSASAAGNSPLHF. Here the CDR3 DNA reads TGCAGTGCTAGTGCGGCAGGGAATTCACCCCTCCACTTT.

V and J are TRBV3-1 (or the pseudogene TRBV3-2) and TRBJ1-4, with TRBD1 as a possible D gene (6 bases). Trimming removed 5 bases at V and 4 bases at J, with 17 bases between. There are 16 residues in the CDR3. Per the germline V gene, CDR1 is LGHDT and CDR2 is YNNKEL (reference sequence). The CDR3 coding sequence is TGTGCCAGCAGCTACAAGGGGCAGGGGCGTAATGAAAAACTGTTTTTT. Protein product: CASSYKGQGRNEKLFF.

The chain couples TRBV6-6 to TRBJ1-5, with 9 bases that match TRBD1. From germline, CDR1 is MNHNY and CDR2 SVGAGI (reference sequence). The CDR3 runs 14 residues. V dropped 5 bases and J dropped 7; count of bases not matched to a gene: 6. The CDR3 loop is CASSTGGARQPQHF. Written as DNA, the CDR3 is TGTGCCAGCAGTACAGGGGGCGCGAGACAGCCCCAGCATTTT.

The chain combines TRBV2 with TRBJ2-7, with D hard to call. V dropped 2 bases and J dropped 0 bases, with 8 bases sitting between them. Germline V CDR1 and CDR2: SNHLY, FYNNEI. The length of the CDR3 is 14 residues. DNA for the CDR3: TGTGCCAGCAGTGAACAGGTCAGCTCCTACGAGCAGTACTTC. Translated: CASSEQVSSYEQYF.

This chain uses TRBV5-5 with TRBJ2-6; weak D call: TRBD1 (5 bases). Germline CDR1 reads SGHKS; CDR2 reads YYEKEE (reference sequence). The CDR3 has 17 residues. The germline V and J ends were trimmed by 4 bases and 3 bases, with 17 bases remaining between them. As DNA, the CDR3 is TGTGCCAGCAGCCCCCAACCCCAGGGCGGTGGGGCCAACGTCCTGACTTTC. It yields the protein CASSPQPQGGGANVLTF.

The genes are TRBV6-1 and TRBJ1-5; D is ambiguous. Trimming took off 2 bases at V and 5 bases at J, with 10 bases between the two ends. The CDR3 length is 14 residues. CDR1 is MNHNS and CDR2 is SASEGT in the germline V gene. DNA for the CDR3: TGTGCCAGCAGTGAACTGCGGTTTTATCAGCCCCAGCATTTT. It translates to CASSELRFYQPQHF.

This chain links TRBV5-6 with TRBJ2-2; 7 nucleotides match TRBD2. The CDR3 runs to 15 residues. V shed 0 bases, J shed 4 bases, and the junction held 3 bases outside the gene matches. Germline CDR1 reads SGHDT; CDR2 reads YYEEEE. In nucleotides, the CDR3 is TGTGCCAGCAGCTTGGGAGGGGAGGGCACCGGGGAGCTGTTTTTT. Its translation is CASSLGGEGTGELFF.

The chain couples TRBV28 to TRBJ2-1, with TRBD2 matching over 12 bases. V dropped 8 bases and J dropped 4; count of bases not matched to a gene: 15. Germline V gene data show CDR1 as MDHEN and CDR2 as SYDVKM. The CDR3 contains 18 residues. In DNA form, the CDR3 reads TGTGCCAGCCAAACTAGCGGGGGGACCTTTCCCGATTACAATGAGCAGTTCTTC. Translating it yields CASQTSGGTFPDYNEQFF.

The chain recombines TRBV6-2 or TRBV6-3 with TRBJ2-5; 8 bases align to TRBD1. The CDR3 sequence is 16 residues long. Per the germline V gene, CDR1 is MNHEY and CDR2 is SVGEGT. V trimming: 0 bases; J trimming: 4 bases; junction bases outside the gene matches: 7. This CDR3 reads CASSYSPGGAGETQYF. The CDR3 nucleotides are TGTGCCAGCAGTTACTCCCCAGGGGGCGCGGGAGAGACCCAGTACTTC.

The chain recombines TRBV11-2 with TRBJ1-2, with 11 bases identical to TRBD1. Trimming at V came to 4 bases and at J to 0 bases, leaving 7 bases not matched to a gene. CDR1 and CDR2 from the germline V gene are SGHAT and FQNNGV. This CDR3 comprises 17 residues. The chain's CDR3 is CASSSRDRGKANYGYTF. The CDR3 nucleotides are TGTGCCAGCAGCTCCCGGGACAGGGGGAAGGCTAACTATGGCTACACCTTC.

CDR3 amino acids: CASSQVRGQPLEQFF. CDR3 bases: TGTGCCAGCAGCCAGGTCCGTGGACAGCCACTTGAGCAGTTCTTC. The genes are TRBV4-2 and TRBJ2-1; weak D call: TRBD1 (6 bases). Trimming pared 3 bases from V and 9 bases from J, leaving 18 bases between. Germline loops: CDR1 LGHNA, CDR2 YNFKEQ. The CDR3 extends over 15 amino acids.

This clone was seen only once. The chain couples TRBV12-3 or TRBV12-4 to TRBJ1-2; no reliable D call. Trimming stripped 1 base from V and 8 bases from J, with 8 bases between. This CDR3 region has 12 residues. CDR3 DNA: TGTGCCAGCAGTTTAGGAGATTTGGGCTACACCTTC. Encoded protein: CASSLGDLGYTF.

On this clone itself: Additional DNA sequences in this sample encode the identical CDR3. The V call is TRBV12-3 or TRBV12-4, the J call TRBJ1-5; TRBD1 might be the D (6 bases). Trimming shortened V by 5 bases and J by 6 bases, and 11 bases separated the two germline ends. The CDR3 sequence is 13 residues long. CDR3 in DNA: TGTGCCAGCAGTCTAGGGGGGCTTCAGCCCCAGCATTTT. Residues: CASSLGGLQPQHF.

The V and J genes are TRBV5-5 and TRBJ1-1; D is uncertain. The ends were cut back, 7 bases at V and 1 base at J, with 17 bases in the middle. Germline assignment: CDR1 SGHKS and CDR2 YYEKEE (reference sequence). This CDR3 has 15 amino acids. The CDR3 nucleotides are TGTGCCAGCGCCCTTGAACCGGGGAGGAACACTGAAGCTTTCTTT. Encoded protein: CASALEPGRNTEAFF.

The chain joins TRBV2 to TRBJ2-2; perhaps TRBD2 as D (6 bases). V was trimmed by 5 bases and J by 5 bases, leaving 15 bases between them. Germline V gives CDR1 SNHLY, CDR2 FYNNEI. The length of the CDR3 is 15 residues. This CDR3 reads CASSLRGAETGELFF. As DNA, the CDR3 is TGTGCCAGCAGTCTGCGCGGGGCAGAAACCGGGGAGCTGTTTTTT.

The chain's CDR3 is CASSPRYPSTDTQYF. For the CDR3, the DNA is TGTGCCAGCAGCCCCCGGTACCCCAGCACAGATACGCAGTATTTT. The chain joins TRBV5-6 to TRBJ2-3; D uncertain. Germline CDR1 SGHDT, CDR2 YYEEEE. The CDR3 has 15 residues. Trimming took off 4 bases at V and 0 bases at J, with 12 bases between the two ends.

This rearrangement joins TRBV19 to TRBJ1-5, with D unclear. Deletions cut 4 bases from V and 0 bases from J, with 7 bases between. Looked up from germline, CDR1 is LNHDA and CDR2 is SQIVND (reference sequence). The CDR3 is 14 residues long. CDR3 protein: CASSKTNSNQPQHF. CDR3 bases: TGTGCCAGTAGTAAAACTAATAGCAATCAGCCCCAGCATTTT. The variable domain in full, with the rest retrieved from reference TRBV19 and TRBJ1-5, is DGGITQSPKYLFRKEGQNVTLSCEQNLNHDAMYWYRQDPGQGLRLIYYSQIVNDFQKGDIAEGYSVSREKKESFPLTVTSAQKNPTAFYLCASSKTNSNQPQHFGDGTRLSIL.

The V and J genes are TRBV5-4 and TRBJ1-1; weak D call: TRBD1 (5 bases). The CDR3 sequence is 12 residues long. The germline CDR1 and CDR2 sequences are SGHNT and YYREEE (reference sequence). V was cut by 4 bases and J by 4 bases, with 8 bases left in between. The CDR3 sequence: CASSPRGTEAFF. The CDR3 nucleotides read TGTGCCAGCAGCCCAAGGGGCACTGAAGCTTTCTTT. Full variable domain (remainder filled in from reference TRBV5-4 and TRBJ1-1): ETGVTQSPTHLIKTRGQQVTLRCSSQSGHNTVSWYQQALGQGPQFIFQYYREEENGRGNFPPRFSGLQFPNYSSELNVNALELDDSALYLCASSPRGTEAFFGQGTRLTVV.

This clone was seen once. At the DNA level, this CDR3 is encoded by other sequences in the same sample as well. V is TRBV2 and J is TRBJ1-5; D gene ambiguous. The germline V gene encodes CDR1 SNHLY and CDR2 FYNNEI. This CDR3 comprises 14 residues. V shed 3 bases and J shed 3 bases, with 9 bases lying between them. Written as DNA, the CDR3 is TGTGCCAGCAGTGAGGCAGGTTCCAATCAGCCCCAGCATTTT. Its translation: CASSEAGSNQPQHF.

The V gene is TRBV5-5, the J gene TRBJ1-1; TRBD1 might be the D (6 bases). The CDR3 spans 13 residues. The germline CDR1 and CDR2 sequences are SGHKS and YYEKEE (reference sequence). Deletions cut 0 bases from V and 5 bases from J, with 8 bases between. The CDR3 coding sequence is TGTGCCAGCAGCTTGGCCGGGACAACTGAAGCTTTCTTT. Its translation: CASSLAGTTEAFF. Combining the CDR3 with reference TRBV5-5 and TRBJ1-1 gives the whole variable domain DAGVTQSPTHLIKTRGQQVTLRCSPISGHKSVSWYQQVLGQGPQFIFQYYEKEERGRGNFPDRFSARQFPNYSSELNVNALLLGDSALYLCASSLAGTTEAFFGQGTRLTVV.

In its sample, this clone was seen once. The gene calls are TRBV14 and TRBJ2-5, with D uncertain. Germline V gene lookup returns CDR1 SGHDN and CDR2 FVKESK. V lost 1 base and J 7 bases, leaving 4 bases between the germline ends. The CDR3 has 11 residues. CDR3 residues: CASSQGRTQYF. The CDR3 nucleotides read TGTGCCAGCAGCCAAGGCAGGACCCAGTACTTC.

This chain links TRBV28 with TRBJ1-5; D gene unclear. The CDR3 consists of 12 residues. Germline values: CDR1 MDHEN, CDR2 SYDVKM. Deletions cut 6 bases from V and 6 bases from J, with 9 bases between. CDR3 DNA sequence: TGTGCCAGCAGACCCCTCGGTCAGCCCCAGCATTTT. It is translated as CASRPLGQPQHF.

CDR3 sequence (DNA): TGCAGCGTCGGGGACAATCAGCCCCAGCATTTT. It specifies CSVGDNQPQHF. The chain employs TRBV29-1 and TRBJ1-5; D not certain. The CDR3 length is 11 residues. The V and J ends lost 6 bases and 3 bases respectively, with 6 bases between them. Per the germline V gene, CDR1 is SQVTM and CDR2 is ANQGSEA. The full variable domain, completed using reference TRBV29-1 and TRBJ1-5, is SAVISQKPSRDICQRGTSLTIQCQVDSQVTMMFWYRQQPGQSLTLIATANQGSEATYESGFVIDKFPISRPNLTFSTLTVSNMSPEDSSIYLCSVGDNQPQHFGDGTRLSIL.

The DNA for the CDR3 is TGTGCCAGCAGGCCTCCAGGGGCGAGAAGGGAAGCTTTCTTT. Translation gives CASRPPGARREAFF. This chain uses TRBV6-5 with TRBJ1-1, with D perhaps matching TRBD1 (6 bases). The CDR3 is 14 amino acids. V lost 6 bases to trimming and J lost 8 bases, with 19 bases between them. Germline V gene sequence: CDR1 MNHEY, CDR2 SVGAGI.